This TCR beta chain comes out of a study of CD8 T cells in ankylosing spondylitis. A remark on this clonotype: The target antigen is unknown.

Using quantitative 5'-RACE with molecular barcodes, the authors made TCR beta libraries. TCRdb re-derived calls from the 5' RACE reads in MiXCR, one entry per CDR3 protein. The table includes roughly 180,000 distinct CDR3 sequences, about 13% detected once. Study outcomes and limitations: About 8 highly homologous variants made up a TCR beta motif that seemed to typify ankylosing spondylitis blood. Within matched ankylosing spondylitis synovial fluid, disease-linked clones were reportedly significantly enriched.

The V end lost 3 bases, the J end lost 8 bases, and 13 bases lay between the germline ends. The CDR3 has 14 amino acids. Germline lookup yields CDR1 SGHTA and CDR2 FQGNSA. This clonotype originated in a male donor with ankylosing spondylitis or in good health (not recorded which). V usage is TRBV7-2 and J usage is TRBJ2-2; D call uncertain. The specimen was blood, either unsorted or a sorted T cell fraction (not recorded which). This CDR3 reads CASSLGPPLGELFF. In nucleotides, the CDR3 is TGTGCCAGCAGCTTGGGCCCTCCCCTTGGGGAGCTGTTTTTT.